At least ten counts were recorded for the clone carrying this TCR beta chain. What it binds is unknown. The germline V gene has CDR1 MDHEN and CDR2 SYDVKM. J was trimmed by 4 bases and V by 5 bases; bases with no gene match: 8. The CDR3 has 15 residues. Stable hyperthyroidism denotes an absence of ophthalmopathy throughout 18 months of follow-up. Patients were diagnosed from clinical symptoms, serum thyroxine, TRAb, thyroid ultrasound and orbital computed tomography. This sample was included in a study of Graves' ophthalmopathy and Graves' hyperthyroidism. For the study at large: The collection of peripheral blood took place at initial diagnosis, before any treatment. Study observations and caveats: Ophthalmopathy progression predictions by the model showed nearly 75% specificity and approximately 71% sensitivity.

TCR beta CDR3 regions were amplified from RNA transcripts. Amplification began with first-round RT-PCR using HTBI primers, then second-round multiplex PCR was performed. From the multiplex PCR reads, TCRdb called clonotypes with MiXCR, one entry per CDR3 protein. The sample has about 620,000 distinct CDR3 sequences; over 20% are singletons. The clonotype comes from a woman younger than 30 with stable Graves' hyperthyroidism. Some clones in this sample may be carry-over from other donors' samples. Sequencing used peripheral blood. This chain uses TRBV28 with TRBJ2-7; TRBD1 agrees at 10 bases. This CDR3 reads CASSERTGGPYEQYF. Here the CDR3 DNA reads TGTGCCAGCAGTGAGAGGACAGGGGGACCTTACGAGCAGTACTTC.